Listed below are T cell receptor beta chains from one sample, sequenced in a study of Ad26.COV2.S vaccination and SARS-CoV-2 variants. This table comes from immunoSEQ multiplex PCR, and its TCRdb copy is limited to in-frame clones, with some not included. The sample has 360,000 or so clones; around 87% are singletons. Specimen: peripheral blood, collected in a trial of Ad26.COV2.S vaccine versus placebo. The receptors were gathered from a person aged 18-65 years who received the Ad26.COV2.S COVID-19 vaccine or a placebo. The CDR3 runs from the conserved cysteine through the conserved F or W. The D gene is left open where the match is weak. Clone size is shown for a subset of rows, as once, few, many or a class of expanded clone.

D: TRBD1
size: NA
V: TRBV10-1
J: TRBJ1-5
CDR3: CASGQGCNQPQHF
DNA: TGCGCCAGCGGACAGGGTTGCAATCAGCCCCAGCATTTT

D: TRBD1
size: NA
V: TRBV27
J: TRBJ1-2
CDR3: CASSLRWEKTGTDGYTF
DNA: TGTGCCAGCAGTTTAAGATGGGAGAAGACAGGGACCGATGGCTACACCTTC

D: TRBD1
size: NA
V: TRBV3-1/TRBV3-2
J: TRBJ1-1
CDR3: CASSQIGQGAASMNTEAFF
DNA: TGTGCCAGCAGCCAAATTGGACAGGGGGCGGCGAGTATGAACACTGAAGCTTTCTTT

D: NA
size: NA
V: TRBV20-1
J: TRBJ2-6
CDR3: CSVTGANVLTF
DNA: TGCAGTGTAACCGGGGCCAACGTCCTGACTTTC

D: NA
size: NA
V: TRBV7-8
J: TRBJ1-3
CDR3: CASSLARGPENTIYF
DNA: TGTGCCAGCAGCTTGGCCCGGGGCCCTGAAAACACCATATATTTT

D: NA
size: NA
V: TRBV5-6
J: TRBJ1-1
CDR3: CASSLARGVNTEAFF
DNA: TGTGCCAGCAGCTTGGCCCGAGGAGTGAACACTGAAGCTTTCTTT

D: TRBD1
size: NA
V: TRBV4-1
J: TRBJ2-7
CDR3: CASSQGGQGPYEQYF
DNA: TGCGCCAGCAGCCAAGGCGGACAGGGACCCTACGAGCAGTACTTC

D: NA
size: once
V: TRBV6-5
J: TRBJ1-6
CDR3: CASRERGGNSPLHF
DNA: TGTGCCAGCAGAGAGAGGGGGGGGAATTCACCCCTCCACTTT

D: NA
size: NA
V: TRBV27
J: TRBJ1-2
CDR3: CASSFRVPNYGYTF
DNA: TGTGCCAGCAGTTTCCGTGTCCCTAACTATGGCTACACCTTC

D: NA
size: NA
V: TRBV3-1/TRBV3-2
J: TRBJ1-1
CDR3: CASSPPGMTTEAFF
DNA: TGTGCCAGCAGCCCACCCGGGATGACGACTGAAGCTTTCTTT

D: TRBD1
size: NA
V: TRBV7-9
J: TRBJ2-5
CDR3: CASSLPRQGDETQYF
DNA: TGTGCCAGCAGCTTACCGAGACAGGGGGACGAGACCCAGTACTTC

D: TRBD1
size: NA
V: TRBV6-5
J: TRBJ2-3
CDR3: CASILGGHTDTQYF
DNA: TGTGCCAGCATTCTAGGGGGCCACACAGATACGCAGTATTTT

D: NA
size: NA
V: TRBV5-1
J: TRBJ1-1
CDR3: CASSFGQTNTEAFF
DNA: TGCGCCAGCAGCTTCGGACAGACGAACACTGAAGCTTTCTTT

D: NA
size: NA
V: TRBV7-9
J: TRBJ2-1
CDR3: CASSLERRGVGEQFF
DNA: TGTGCCAGCAGCTTAGAGCGTCGGGGAGTTGGCGAGCAGTTCTTC

D: TRBD2
size: NA
V: TRBV7-8
J: TRBJ2-2
CDR3: CASSLETPGTSGGLGGELFF
DNA: TGTGCCAGCAGCTTAGAAACCCCTGGGACTAGCGGGGGGTTAGGCGGGGAGCTGTTTTTT

D: TRBD2
size: NA
V: TRBV11-3
J: TRBJ2-1
CDR3: CASSLGTSAYNEQFF
DNA: TGTGCCAGCAGCTTAGGGACTAGCGCCTACAATGAGCAGTTCTTC

D: NA
size: NA
V: TRBV27
J: TRBJ2-3
CDR3: CASSRDAPDTQYF
DNA: TGTGCCAGCAGCCGGGACGCTCCAGATACGCAGTATTTT

D: TRBD1
size: once
V: TRBV5-1
J: TRBJ2-7
CDR3: CASRDGQAPYEQYF
DNA: TGCGCCAGCAGAGACGGACAGGCGCCCTACGAGCAGTACTTC

D: TRBD1
size: NA
V: TRBV25-1
J: TRBJ2-7
CDR3: CASRDRLYEQYF
DNA: TGTGCCAGCAGGGACAGGCTCTACGAGCAGTACTTC

D: NA
size: NA
V: TRBV30
J: TRBJ2-3
CDR3: CAWSPGSSTDTQYF
DNA: TGTGCCTGGAGCCCAGGATCTAGCACAGATACGCAGTATTTT

D: TRBD2
size: NA
V: TRBV9
J: TRBJ2-5
CDR3: CASSVDGGGALETQYF
DNA: TGTGCCAGCAGCGTAGATGGCGGGGGGGCCTTGGAGACCCAGTACTTC

D: NA
size: NA
V: TRBV12-3/TRBV12-4
J: TRBJ1-2
CDR3: CASSLPRYNGYTF
DNA: TGTGCCAGCAGTTTACCAAGGTACAATGGCTACACCTTC

D: NA
size: NA
V: TRBV29-1
J: TRBJ1-1
CDR3: CSVRISGDNTEAFF
DNA: TGCAGCGTTCGTATTTCAGGGGATAACACTGAAGCTTTCTTT

D: NA
size: NA
V: TRBV10-3
J: TRBJ2-7
CDR3: CAISEPQGYEQYF
DNA: TGTGCCATCAGTGAGCCTCAGGGCTACGAGCAGTACTTC

D: TRBD1
size: NA
V: TRBV3-1/TRBV3-2
J: TRBJ2-5
CDR3: CASSQWTGEETQYF
DNA: TGTGCCAGCAGCCAATGGACAGGGGAAGAGACCCAGTACTTC

D: NA
size: NA
V: TRBV15
J: TRBJ2-7
CDR3: CATSRDRAGVYEQYF
DNA: TGTGCCACCAGCAGAGATCGGGCAGGCGTTTACGAGCAGTACTTC

D: NA
size: NA
V: TRBV6-5
J: TRBJ1-5
CDR3: CASRERGDGNQPQHF
DNA: TGTGCCAGCAGGGAGAGGGGGGATGGCAATCAGCCCCAGCATTTT

D: NA
size: NA
V: TRBV5-4
J: TRBJ1-1
CDR3: CASSPEISNTEAFF
DNA: TGTGCCAGCAGTCCCGAAATTTCGAACACTGAAGCTTTCTTT

D: TRBD1
size: few
V: TRBV7-9
J: TRBJ1-2
CDR3: CASSLALAGGLVGYTF
DNA: TGTGCCAGCAGCTTAGCGCTCGCAGGGGGCTTAGTCGGCTACACCTTC

D: NA
size: once
V: TRBV19
J: TRBJ1-6
CDR3: CASSIGSLVAAPLHF
DNA: TGTGCCAGTAGTATAGGGTCGCTCGTTGCTGCACCCCTCCACTTT

D: NA
size: NA
V: TRBV19
J: TRBJ2-4
CDR3: CASYDGGMDIQYF
DNA: TGTGCCAGTTACGACGGGGGAATGGACATTCAGTACTTC

D: NA
size: NA
V: TRBV5-1
J: TRBJ2-5
CDR3: CASMDGQLGETQYF
DNA: TGCGCCAGCATGGACGGTCAGCTGGGTGAGACCCAGTACTTC

D: NA
size: NA
V: TRBV5-1
J: TRBJ1-1
CDR3: CASSPLPGRIMNTEAFF
DNA: TGCGCCAGCAGCCCATTACCGGGACGGATTATGAACACTGAAGCTTTCTTT

D: NA
size: NA
V: TRBV7-9
J: TRBJ2-7
CDR3: CASSYTGLSDEQYF
DNA: TGTGCCAGCAGCTATACAGGGTTAAGTGACGAGCAGTACTTC

D: NA
size: NA
V: TRBV6-5
J: TRBJ1-2
CDR3: CASRPTDRYGYTF
DNA: TGTGCCAGCCGCCCGACAGATCGCTATGGCTACACCTTC

D: TRBD1
size: NA
V: TRBV19
J: TRBJ1-2
CDR3: CASSISMTGGYGYTF
DNA: TGTGCCAGTAGTATCAGTATGACAGGGGGCTATGGCTACACCTTC

D: NA
size: NA
V: TRBV11-2
J: TRBJ2-3
CDR3: CASSFAGPTDTQYF
DNA: TGTGCCAGCAGCTTTGCCGGACCCACAGATACGCAGTATTTT

D: NA
size: NA
V: TRBV6-6
J: TRBJ1-5
CDR3: CASSPLRGYQPQHF
DNA: TGTGCCAGCAGTCCCCTTAGAGGCTATCAGCCCCAGCATTTT

D: NA
size: NA
V: TRBV5-1
J: TRBJ2-7
CDR3: CASSLGQRVEQYF
DNA: TGCGCCAGCAGCTTGGGGCAACGGGTCGAGCAGTACTTC

D: NA
size: NA
V: TRBV14
J: TRBJ2-7
CDR3: CASSQDLGTGRQYF
DNA: TGTGCCAGCAGCCAAGATTTGGGTACCGGCCGACAGTACTTC

D: NA
size: NA
V: TRBV18
J: TRBJ2-5
CDR3: CASWTGLQETQYF
DNA: TGTGCCAGCTGGACGGGACTTCAAGAGACCCAGTACTTC